The rows below give T cell receptor beta chains drawn from one sample of a study of shared clonotypes between healthy human individuals. The table came from immunoSEQ multiplex PCR; TCRdb's copy has only in-frame clones and leaves some out. The sample holds roughly 2.2 million clones, 85% to 95% seen once. What was sequenced was naive CD4+ T cells from PBMCs. Every receptor here comes from a man aged 18 to 29 in good health. Some clones in this sample may be carry-over from other donors' samples. Each CDR3 is given with its conserved first and last residue. A D gene is named only where the DNA matches it firmly.

>TRBJ2-1|TRBV7-9|-
CASSLAGLDNEQFF
>TRBJ1-2|TRBV4-1|TRBD1
CASSQPGTGISYGYTF
>TRBJ1-6|TRBV28|TRBD1
CASRPQGAGDNSPLHF
>TRBJ2-1|TRBV28|-
CASSLIGDGDYNEQFF
>TRBJ2-3|TRBV28|TRBD2
CASSISGRTTDTQYF
>TRBJ2-3|TRBV6-1|TRBD2
CASAGGRAGEDTQYF
>TRBJ1-3|TRBV19|-
CASSTDGSGNTIYF
>TRBJ2-1|TRBV11-2|TRBD2
CASRPLTGTSGRAEFF
>TRBJ2-2|TRBV27|TRBD1
CASSLQGAGAGELFF
>TRBJ2-3|TRBV29-1|TRBD1
CSARQGADTQYF
>TRBJ1-5|TRBV4-3|TRBD1
CASSQEHTGGAFQPQHF
>TRBJ2-2|TRBV7-2|TRBD2
CASSLVSGGYTGELFF
>TRBJ2-6|TRBV10-2|TRBD1
CASKPGQGLAGANVLTF
>TRBJ2-2|TRBV7-9|-
CASSRGALGELFF
>TRBJ2-3|TRBV29-1|-
CSAKGGLTDTQYF
>TRBJ1-1|TRBV11-1|-
CASSLDSWNTEAFF
>TRBJ2-7|TRBV27|TRBD1
CASSARDRTYEQYF
>TRBJ2-3|TRBV20-1|-
CSAPRSDTQYF
>TRBJ2-5|TRBV7-9|-
CASSLGGQQETQYF
>TRBJ2-7|TRBV28|TRBD2
CASSLAGLTYEQYF
>TRBJ1-2|TRBV27|-
CASSSSRLGYGYTF
>TRBJ2-5|TRBV6-1|-
CASSESPAVFTETQYF
>TRBJ2-7|TRBV7-2|-
CASSLEVSFYEQYF
>TRBJ1-2|TRBV18|-
CASSKVGGPDGYTF